Listed below are T cell receptor beta chains from one sample, sequenced in a study of T cell repertoires in cytomegalovirus infection. These TCRs are of unknown antigen specificity. Each CDR3 protein gets one entry after TCRdb re-called the reads with MiXCR. The sample gives hundreds of thousands of distinct CDR3 sequences, approximately 30% of which show up once; roughly an eighth is in the top ten. This specimen was cultured CD8+ T cells from PBMCs, taken from culture after CMV antigen stimulation. The origin of the receptors is a human donor in good health (CMV status not recorded). Some clones in this sample may be carry-over from other donors' samples. The CDR3 runs from the conserved cysteine through the conserved F or W. The D gene is left open where the match is weak. Clone size appears in some rows only: once, few, many, or a class for an expanded clone.

.	14	TRBV27	few	TRBJ2-1	TGTGCCAGCAGTCGCAGGGTATTGGGGGATGAGCAGTTCTTC	CASSRRVLGDEQFF
TRBD1	16	TRBV6-5	.	TRBJ1-4	TGTGCCAGCAGTTACGCTACGACAGGGCCAAATGAAAAACTGTTTTTT	CASSYATTGPNEKLFF
.	14	TRBV11-1	.	TRBJ2-5	TGTGCCAGCAGCTCCGGGTTGCTCGGGGAGACCCAGTACTTC	CASSSGLLGETQYF
.	15	TRBV7-3	.	TRBJ1-1	TGTGCCAGCAGCAATTGGGACGGGATGAACACTGAAGCTTTCTTT	CASSNWDGMNTEAFF
.	16	TRBV7-6	.	TRBJ2-1	TGTGCCAGCAGCAGTAGTGGGGGGCTGGGGTACAATGAGCAGTTCTTC	CASSSSGGLGYNEQFF
.	16	TRBV20-1	.	TRBJ1-5	TGCAGTGCTAGAGGTGGGCAGCGATATAGCAATCAGCCCCAGCATTTT	CSARGGQRYSNQPQHF
TRBD2	17	TRBV15	.	TRBJ2-5	TGTGCCACCAGCAGCGGTTTAGCGGGGGTTTTTGGTGGGACCCAGTACTTC	CATSSGLAGVFGGTQYF
TRBD1	16	TRBV6-5	few	TRBJ1-4	TGTGCCAGCAGTTACGGGACAGGGGAAACTAATGAAAAACTGTTTTTT	CASSYGTGETNEKLFF
.	15	TRBV6-6	.	TRBJ2-3	TGTGCCAGCAGTTACCGGGACCCCGGGCAATATACGCAGTATTTT	CASSYRDPGQYTQYF
TRBD2	15	TRBV10-3	.	TRBJ2-1	TGTGGCATCAGTGAGGGAAGCGGGGGGGCCCATGAGCAGTTCTTC	CGISEGSGGAHEQFF
.	16	TRBV19	.	TRBJ1-1	TGTGCCAGTAGTATGCGGGCAGGGGAATCGAACACTGAAGCTTTCTTT	CASSMRAGESNTEAFF
TRBD1	19	TRBV12-3/TRBV12-4	few	TRBJ1-5	TGTGCCAGCAGTCCAGAAGATGGTTTGAGACAGGGGATAAATCAGCCCCAGCATTTT	CASSPEDGLRQGINQPQHF
.	15	TRBV27	few	TRBJ2-5	TGTGCCAGCAGTCCCCCAGGGTTTGGGGAAGAGACCCAGTACTTC	CASSPPGFGEETQYF
.	12	TRBV7-9	.	TRBJ1-2	TGTGCCAGCAGCTTAGAATCCTATGGCTACACCTTC	CASSLESYGYTF
TRBD1	15	TRBV5-6	once	TRBJ1-2	TGTGCCAGCAGCCTAACAGGGGGCGCTTCCTATGGCTACACCTTC	CASSLTGGASYGYTF
.	15	TRBV7-6	few	TRBJ1-4	TGTGCCAGCAGCCTCGGAGGGGGGACTAATGAAAAACTGTTTTTT	CASSLGGGTNEKLFF
.	14	TRBV28	.	TRBJ2-5	TGTGCCAACAGTGCCCAGATGTACCAAGAGACCCAGTACTTC	CANSAQMYQETQYF
TRBD1	16	TRBV5-4	few	TRBJ1-1	TGTGCCAGCAGCATACGAAGAGAAACAGGGGGCTCTGAAGCTTTCTTT	CASSIRRETGGSEAFF
TRBD1	16	TRBV14	.	TRBJ2-5	TGTGCCAGCAGCCAAGATTATAGGACAGGGCTAGAGACCCAGTACTTC	CASSQDYRTGLETQYF
.	16	TRBV27	.	TRBJ1-4	TGTGCCAGCAGTTTTTTGGACGGCACAACTAATGAAAAACTGTTTTTT	CASSFLDGTTNEKLFF
.	18	TRBV12-3/TRBV12-4	few	TRBJ2-6	TGTGCCAGCATCTCCGGGACTTTCAGGCCAACCGGGGCCAACGTCCTGACTTTC	CASISGTFRPTGANVLTF
.	15	TRBV7-2	many	TRBJ2-1	TGTGCCAGCAGCTCGCGAAAGGGTCCAGGAAATGAGCAGTTCTTC	CASSSRKGPGNEQFF
.	19	TRBV15	once	TRBJ2-2	TGTGCCACCAGCAGAGATCCCCATGGACAGAACGCGAACACCGGGGAGCTGTCTTTT	CATSRDPHGQNANTGELSF
.	14	TRBV7-8	.	TRBJ1-4	TGTGCCAGCAGCCCTGACAGCGTCAATGAAAAACTGTTTTTT	CASSPDSVNEKLFF
.	15	TRBV6-2/TRBV6-3	.	TRBJ2-1	TGTGCCAGCAGTAAGACACGGAGCTCCTACAATGAGCAGTTCTTC	CASSKTRSSYNEQFF
.	14	TRBV27	few	TRBJ1-5	TGTGCCAGCAGTTTGAGTGGCGCAGGTCAGCCCCAGCATTTT	CASSLSGAGQPQHF
TRBD1	15	TRBV7-2	many	TRBJ1-2	TGTGCCAGCAGCTATTTGACAGGGTCTGAATATGGCTACACCTTC	CASSYLTGSEYGYTF
TRBD2	17	TRBV4-2	.	TRBJ2-2	TGTGCCAGCAGCCGATCGGGACTAGCGGGGGACACCGGGGAGCTGTTTTTT	CASSRSGLAGDTGELFF
.	14	TRBV27	few	TRBJ1-2	TGTGCCAGCAGTTCGGCACGGTGGGGCCCTGGCTACACCTTC	CASSSARWGPGYTF
.	14	TRBV7-8	few	TRBJ1-1	TGTGCCAGCAGCTTAAACAGGGCGGTCACTGAAGCTTTCTTT	CASSLNRAVTEAFF
.	12	TRBV12-3/TRBV12-4	few	TRBJ2-3	TGTGCCAGCTTGCCCGCGGCTGGGACGCAGTATTTT	CASLPAAGTQYF
TRBD1	20	TRBV7-2	.	TRBJ2-3	TGTGCCAGCAGCACCTCCTGGGAAGACAGGGCCCAAGTCAGCACAGATACGCAGTATTTT	CASSTSWEDRAQVSTDTQYF
.	12	TRBV6-1	.	TRBJ1-2	TGTGCCAGCAGTGAACCGAGAGGAGGCTACACCTTC	CASSEPRGGYTF
TRBD1	15	TRBV7-6	many	TRBJ2-3	TGTGCCAGCACTCCAGGGACAGGGGTCCCAGATACGCAGTATTTT	CASTPGTGVPDTQYF